Listed below are T cell receptor beta chains from one sample, sequenced in a study of cytomegalovirus exposure and HLA in healthy donors. Here immunoSEQ multiplex PCR was the method, and the copy in TCRdb shows in-frame clones only, minus some. This sample has over 100,000 clones, with over 50% found just once. The specimen was PBMCs. Receptors were obtained from a woman in her 40s in good health and CMV-seropositive. CDR3s include the opening cysteine and the closing phenylalanine or tryptophan. Fields, in order: clone size, D gene, CDR3 length, J gene, V gene, CDR3 protein, CDR3 DNA. A D gene is named only where the DNA matches it firmly. Part of the rows lack a size; the others show once, few, many or a class for expanded clones.

-	TRBD2	19	TRBJ2-3	TRBV13	CASSSNGGGGGKFTDTQYF	TGTGCCAGCAGCTCGAATGGTGGCGGGGGGGGTAAGTTCACAGATACGCAGTATTTT
-	-	12	TRBJ1-1	TRBV5-1	CASSLDLGKAFF	TGCGCCAGCAGCCTGGATCTAGGCAAAGCTTTCTTT
few	TRBD1	15	TRBJ2-1	TRBV7-3	CASSPRGQVLGEQFF	TGTGCCAGCAGCCCCCGTGGACAGGTTCTGGGTGAGCAGTTCTTC
-	TRBD2	15	TRBJ2-1	TRBV6-4	CASSDQTSGSNEQFF	TGTGCCAGCAGTGACCAGACTAGCGGGAGCAATGAGCAGTTCTTC
-	TRBD2	13	TRBJ2-1	TRBV30	CACLAGGYNEQFF	TGTGCCTGTTTAGCGGGGGGGTACAATGAGCAGTTCTTC
few	-	14	TRBJ2-7	TRBV27	CASSTRTAPYEQYF	TGTGCCAGCAGTACCCGGACAGCTCCCTACGAGCAGTACTTC
-	-	14	TRBJ2-1	TRBV29-1	CSVEFAGPYNEQFF	TGCAGCGTTGAATTTGCGGGGCCATACAATGAGCAGTTCTTC
-	-	14	TRBJ1-1	TRBV5-1	CASSLGAVNTEAFF	TGCGCCAGCAGCTTGGGTGCGGTGAACACTGAAGCTTTCTTT
-	TRBD2	15	TRBJ2-5	TRBV10-3	CAISEVTSGEETQYF	TGTGCCATCAGTGAGGTTACTAGCGGGGAGGAGACCCAGTACTTC
-	-	15	TRBJ2-7	TRBV28	CASSSPGLAGHEQYF	TGTGCCAGCAGTTCCCCAGGGCTTGCGGGGCACGAGCAGTACTTC
few	TRBD1	14	TRBJ1-2	TRBV2	CASSEQGSDYGYTF	TGTGCCAGCAGCGAACAGGGGAGTGACTATGGCTACACCTTC
once	TRBD1	18	TRBJ2-6	TRBV2	CASSDTGQGFSGANVLTF	TGTGCCAGCAGTGACACGGGACAGGGTTTCTCTGGGGCCAACGTCCTGACTTTC
few	TRBD1	16	TRBJ2-7	TRBV5-5	CASSLTGTASSYEQYF	TGTGCCAGCAGCTTAACCGGGACAGCAAGCTCCTACGAGCAGTACTTC
-	TRBD1	13	TRBJ1-2	TRBV2	CASSPGQGRGYTF	TGTGCCAGCAGCCCGGGACAGGGAAGAGGCTACACCTTC
-	-	12	TRBJ1-5	TRBV7-9	CASSFPDGAQHF	TGTGCCAGCAGCTTTCCTGACGGGGCCCAGCATTTT
-	TRBD1	16	TRBJ2-3	TRBV27	CASSRFQGAITDTQYF	TGTGCCAGCAGCCGTTTTCAGGGGGCCATCACAGATACGCAGTATTTT
once	-	14	TRBJ2-3	TRBV14	CASSQDLGADTQYF	TGTGCCAGCAGCCAAGATTTAGGGGCAGATACGCAGTATTTT
-	TRBD1	15	TRBJ1-2	TRBV27	CASSGWDRGNYGYTF	TGTGCCAGCAGTGGATGGGACAGGGGCAACTATGGCTACACCTTC
-	-	21	TRBJ2-1	TRBV4-2	CASSQSRGTGEPKSIYNEQFF	TGTGCCAGCAGCCAGAGTAGGGGAACGGGCGAACCCAAATCAATCTACAATGAGCAGTTCTTC
-	TRBD2	17	TRBJ2-3	TRBV6-1	CASSASGGAIGTDTQYF	TGTGCCAGCAGTGCTAGCGGGGGGGCAATAGGCACAGATACGCAGTATTTT
-	-	11	TRBJ2-5	TRBV20-1	CSARDDREQYF	TGCAGTGCTAGAGATGATCGGGAGCAGTACTTC
few	-	14	TRBJ2-7	TRBV18	CASSPRGLDYEQYF	TGTGCCAGCTCTCCTAGAGGACTTGACTACGAGCAGTACTTC
-	-	15	TRBJ1-5	TRBV2	CASSELGARNQPQHF	TGTGCCAGCAGTGAACTGGGGGCGAGGAATCAGCCCCAGCATTTT
-	-	13	TRBJ2-3	TRBV7-3	CASSLSPRDTQYF	TGTGCCAGCAGCCTCTCCCCGAGGGATACGCAGTATTTT
few	-	12	TRBJ2-7	TRBV11-3	CASSFQGYEQYF	TGTGCCAGCAGCTTTCAGGGGTACGAGCAGTACTTC
-	-	12	TRBJ1-2	TRBV30	CAWSYQTYGYTF	TGTGCCTGGAGTTATCAGACTTATGGCTACACCTTC
-	-	16	TRBJ2-5	TRBV25-1	CASSEPGLGPSETQYF	TGTGCCAGCAGTGAACCCGGACTCGGTCCCTCCGAGACCCAGTACTTC
few	TRBD2	15	TRBJ2-1	TRBV5-1	CASSLISGRPDEQFF	TGCGCCAGCAGCTTGATCAGCGGGAGACCCGATGAGCAGTTCTTC
-	-	13	TRBJ2-7	TRBV5-4	CASSGDSTYEQYF	TGTGCCAGCAGTGGAGACAGTACCTACGAGCAGTACTTC
few	-	11	TRBJ1-6	TRBV20-1	CSALTGNTLHF	TGCAGTGCTCTTACGGGGAACACCCTCCACTTT
-	TRBD1	13	TRBJ1-1	TRBV28	CASSSGGTTEAFF	TGTGCCAGCAGTTCAGGGGGGACCACTGAAGCTTTCTTT
-	TRBD2	15	TRBJ2-1	TRBV5-1	CASSLASGSNNEQFF	TGCGCCAGCAGCTTGGCCAGCGGGAGTAATAATGAGCAGTTCTTC
-	-	16	TRBJ1-3	TRBV11-2	CASSPFLLSSGNTIYF	TGTGCCAGCAGCCCATTCCTTCTTAGCTCTGGAAACACCATATATTTT
-	TRBD2	14	TRBJ2-1	TRBV18	CASFLAGVDNEQFF	TGTGCCAGCTTCCTAGCGGGAGTGGACAATGAGCAGTTCTTC
-	TRBD1	15	TRBJ1-4	TRBV15	CATSTRGQANEKLFF	TGTGCCACCAGCACAAGGGGACAGGCTAATGAAAAACTGTTTTTT
few	-	13	TRBJ1-1	TRBV29-1	CSARQPQNTEAFF	TGCAGCGCTCGACAGCCACAGAACACTGAAGCTTTCTTT
-	-	12	TRBJ2-7	TRBV6-6	CASSKLGGEQYF	TGTGCCAGCAGCAAACTTGGAGGGGAGCAGTACTTC
few	TRBD1	15	TRBJ1-6	TRBV18	CASSRTGDYNSPLHF	TGTGCCAGCTCACGAACAGGGGACTATAATTCACCCCTCCACTTT
-	-	14	TRBJ2-7	TRBV11-3	CASSLSPSSYEQYF	TGTGCCAGCAGCCTTAGCCCAAGCTCCTACGAGCAGTACTTC
few	TRBD1	15	TRBJ2-1	TRBV19	CASRGTGAPSGGQFF	TGTGCCAGCCGGGGGACAGGGGCCCCTTCGGGTGGGCAGTTCTTC
few	-	13	TRBJ1-1	TRBV6-5	CASSSSGYTEAFF	TGTGCCAGCAGCTCCTCAGGGTACACTGAAGCTTTCTTT
-	-	14	TRBJ1-4	TRBV18	CASSPGGAREKLFF	TGTGCCAGCTCACCTGGGGGGGCGCGTGAAAAACTGTTTTTT
-	-	19	TRBJ2-1	TRBV5-1	CASSSGGLSRGNPYNEQFF	TGCGCCAGCAGTTCCGGGGGCCTTAGCAGGGGGAACCCCTACAATGAGCAGTTCTTC
-	-	13	TRBJ1-1	TRBV21-1	CASSTREGAEAFF	TGTGCCAGCAGCACTCGTGAGGGGGCTGAAGCTTTCTTT
-	-	13	TRBJ1-2	TRBV6-1	CASRPTGNYGYTF	TGTGCCAGCAGACCTACAGGGAACTATGGCTACACCTTC